The 18 T cell receptor beta chains below were found in one sample sequenced in a study of OX40 agonist ivuxolimab in advanced cancers. Here immunoSEQ multiplex PCR was the method, and the copy in TCRdb shows in-frame clones only, minus some. The table has around 100,000 clones, approximately 90% seen once. The sequenced sample was CD4+ or CD8+ T cells sorted from blood, obtained in a trial of the OX40 agonist ivuxolimab. The receptors derive from an adult with an advanced solid tumor such as melanoma, head and neck, liver or kidney cancer.

V is TRBV9 and J is TRBJ2-1, with TRBD2 matching 7 bases. Trimming cost V 2 bases and J 2 bases; bases outside gene matches: 4. Germline assignment: CDR1 SGDLS and CDR2 YYNGEE. The CDR3 is 15 amino acids. The CDR3 sequence: CASSVRLAAYNEQFF. The CDR3 DNA reads TGTGCCAGCAGCGTGAGGCTAGCGGCCTACAATGAGCAGTTCTTC.

This clone was seen just once. The chain couples TRBV14 to TRBJ1-1; tentatively, D is TRBD1 (5 bases). Trimming took off 0 bases at V and 10 bases at J, with 12 bases between the two ends. Germline loops: CDR1 SGHDN, CDR2 FVKESK. The CDR3 contains 13 residues. The CDR3 sequence: CASSQDLGRGAFF. In DNA, the CDR3 is TGTGCCAGCAGCCAAGATCTGGGGCGAGGAGCTTTCTTT.

The chain couples TRBV7-2 to TRBJ2-1; TRBD2 aligns across 15 bases. V dropped 5 bases and J dropped 4; count of bases not matched to a gene: 3. The CDR3 has 16 residues. Germline lookup yields CDR1 SGHTA and CDR2 FQGNSA. The CDR3: CASSGGTSGGYNEQFF. CDR3 DNA sequence: TGTGCCAGCAGCGGAGGGACTAGCGGGGGGTACAATGAGCAGTTCTTC.

V and J are TRBV4-3 and TRBJ2-7; the match to TRBD2 covers 7 bases. The CDR3 has 15 amino acids. The junction had 6 bases not matched to a gene; V was cut back by 4 bases and J by 0 bases. CDR1 LGHNA and CDR2 YSLEER come from the germline V gene. CDR3 protein: CASSLGGGSSYEQYF. CDR3 DNA: TGCGCCAGCAGCCTCGGGGGAGGGAGCTCCTACGAGCAGTACTTC.

V gene TRBV9 combines with J gene TRBJ2-4; D gene ambiguous. This CDR3 comprises 14 residues. CDR1 SGDLS and CDR2 YYNGEE come from the germline V gene. The V and J ends lost 2 bases and 9 bases respectively, with 15 bases between them. CDR3 residues: CASSVEPRPVIQYF. CDR3 in DNA: TGTGCCAGCAGCGTCGAGCCCCGTCCAGTCATTCAGTACTTC.

The chain carries TRBV6-5 and TRBJ1-4, with D possibly matching TRBD1 (5 bases). V lost 6 bases, J lost 6 bases, and 17 bases lay in between. The CDR3 spans 15 residues. Germline CDR1 is MNHEY and CDR2 is SVGAGI. The CDR3 DNA reads as TGTGCCAGCAGGGGGACCGCCCGGTTTGATGAAAAACTGTTTTTT. It translates to CASRGTARFDEKLFF.

This clone occurred a few times. J is TRBJ2-6 and V is TRBV7-9; D remains unclear. The V and J ends lost 3 bases and 0 bases respectively, with 9 bases between them. The germline CDR1 and CDR2 sequences are SEHNR and FQNEAQ (reference sequence). The CDR3 has 16 amino acids. This CDR3 is CASSLGGSSGANVLTF. The CDR3 nucleotides are TGTGCCAGCAGCTTGGGTGGAAGCTCTGGGGCCAACGTCCTGACTTTC.

The DNA for the CDR3 is TGTGCCAGCAGCAAAGGTCCGTGGGGGCAGAACGAGCAGTACTTC. Its protein product is CASSKGPWGQNEQYF. The rearrangement links TRBV21-1 to TRBJ2-7; whether TRBD1, the table's D call, matches the DNA was not checked. TRBV21-1 is assigned pseudogene status. The CDR3 length is 15 residues.

CDR3 loop: CASSPRDRGEQFF. CDR3 sequence (DNA): TGCGCCAGCAGCCCCAGGGACCGTGGGGAGCAGTTCTTC. The rearrangement uses TRBV4-1 and TRBJ2-1; D possibly matches TRBD1 or TRBD2 (5 bases each). CDR3 length: 13 amino acids. Germline CDR1 and CDR2: MGHRA and YSYEKL. The germline V and J ends were trimmed by 4 bases and 10 bases, with 14 bases remaining between them.

The V gene is TRBV6-1, the J gene TRBJ1-2; D not certain. V lost 5 bases, J lost 3 bases, and 13 bases lay in between. Germline CDR1 and CDR2: MNHNS and SASEGT. The CDR3 extends over 14 amino acids. The CDR3 DNA reads as TGTGCCAGCAGTCTAAGACATGCGGACTATGGCTACACCTTC. It is translated as CASSLRHADYGYTF.

The chain joins TRBV7-8 to TRBJ1-2; the match to TRBD1 covers 7 bases. The CDR3 spans 17 residues. After removal of 5 bases from V and 5 bases from J, the junction contained 17 bases not matched to a gene. The V gene's germline CDR1 is SGHVS and CDR2 FQNEAQ. The CDR3 here is CASSPKGGGTDTYGYTF. Written as DNA, the CDR3 is TGTGCCAGCAGCCCCAAGGGAGGAGGGACAGATACTTATGGCTACACCTTC.

V and J are TRBV2 and TRBJ2-3; D is unclear. Trimming shortened V by 9 bases and J by 4 bases, and 11 bases separated the two germline ends. This CDR3 comprises 12 residues. Germline CDR1 SNHLY, CDR2 FYNNEI. For the CDR3, the DNA is TGTGCCAGTATCTATTATGCAGATACGCAGTATTTT. It translates to CASIYYADTQYF.

V and J are TRBV19 and TRBJ2-6, with 8 nucleotides matching TRBD1. The length of the CDR3 is 17 residues. Germline V lookup: CDR1 LNHDA, CDR2 SQIVND (reference sequence). V dropped 4 bases and J dropped 0; count of bases not matched to a gene: 5. In nucleotides, the CDR3 is TGTGCCAGTAGTACGGGGACAGGAGTCTCTGGGGCCAACGTCCTGACTTTC. It codes for CASSTGTGVSGANVLTF.

The chain couples TRBV19 to TRBJ1-4; D not resolved. V dropped 0 bases and J dropped 0 bases, with 5 bases sitting between them. The CDR3 has 15 residues. Germline CDR1 LNHDA, CDR2 SQIVND (reference sequence). The CDR3 region is CASSIDITTNEKLFF. CDR3 nucleotide sequence: TGTGCCAGTAGTATAGACATTACAACTAATGAAAAACTGTTTTTT. The whole variable domain, remainder taken from reference TRBV19 and TRBJ1-4, is DGGITQSPKYLFRKEGQNVTLSCEQNLNHDAMYWYRQDPGQGLRLIYYSQIVNDFQKGDIAEGYSVSREKKESFPLTVTSAQKNPTAFYLCASSIDITTNEKLFFGSGTQLSVL.

The rearrangement links TRBV9 to TRBJ1-1; TRBD1 is a possible D gene (5 bases). Germline-derived CDR1 and CDR2 are SGDLS and YYNGEE. V was clipped by 0 bases and J by 4 bases, with 13 bases between them. The CDR3 runs to 15 residues. The CDR3 DNA is TGTGCCAGCAGCGTAGGCGGGGTCGGGGGCACTGAAGCTTTCTTT. Translating gives CASSVGGVGGTEAFF. Full variable domain (rest looked up from reference TRBV9 and TRBJ1-1): DSGVTQTPKHLITATGQRVTLRCSPRSGDLSVYWYQQSLDQGLQFLIQYYNGEERAKGNILERFSAQQFPDLHSELNLSSLELGDSALYFCASSVGGVGGTEAFFGQGTRLTVV.

This clone showed up just a few times. The rearrangement links TRBV6-5 to TRBJ1-4, with 7 bases matching TRBD1. This CDR3 comprises 14 residues. CDR1 and CDR2 from the germline V gene are MNHEY and SVGAGI. Germline trimming cut 2 bases from V and 8 bases from J; bases unmatched to any gene: 5. The CDR3 loop reads CASSYANRGEKLFF. CDR3 sequence (DNA): TGTGCCAGCAGTTACGCAAACAGGGGCGAAAAACTGTTTTTT.

This chain uses TRBV5-1 with TRBJ2-4; no reliable D call. The CDR3 loop spans 13 amino acids. CDR1 and CDR2 from the germline V gene are SGHRS and YFSETQ. V lost 0 bases, J lost 7 bases, and 8 bases lay in between. This CDR3 is CASSLAGWNIQYF. The CDR3 nucleotides are TGCGCCAGCAGCTTGGCCGGGTGGAACATTCAGTACTTC.

CDR3 DNA: TGTGCCGGGGGGTCCTATCGGTTCTTC. Amino acids: CAGGSYRFF. The chain joins TRBV2 to TRBJ2-1; possible D gene TRBD2, 6 bases. V lost 11 bases to trimming and J lost 15 bases, with 14 bases between them. Germline V gene sequence: CDR1 SNHLY, CDR2 FYNNEI. The CDR3 runs to 9 residues. Based on the CDR3 plus reference TRBV2 and TRBJ2-1, the full variable domain is EPEVTQTPSHQVTQMGQEVILRCVPISNHLYFYWYRQILGQKVEFLVSFYNNEISEKSEIFDDQFSVERPDGSNFTLKIRSTKLEDSAMYFCAGGSYRFFGPGTRLTVL.